Below, 31 T cell receptor beta chains from the same sample are listed, as sequenced in a study of response to subunit inactivated influenza vaccine. TCRdb ran MiXCR on the RT-PCR reads and lists one entry per CDR3 protein. The sample records fewer than 700,000 distinct CDR3 sequences, roughly 13% being singletons. The source material was PBMCs from blood, sampled roughly 46 days after vaccination. These receptors came from a man aged 45 to 65 who received an inactivated influenza vaccine.

This clonotype was counted ten times or more. J is TRBJ1-2 and V is TRBV7-2, with D maybe TRBD1 (6 bases). From germline, CDR1 is SGHTA and CDR2 FQGNSA. The CDR3 has 15 amino acids. Trimming stripped 8 bases from V and 5 bases from J, with 21 bases between. CDR3 residues: CASGGVPGQGYGYTF. In DNA, the CDR3 is TGTGCCAGCGGGGGCGTCCCGGGACAAGGGTATGGCTACACCTTC.

This clonotype was counted only a few times. This sequence joins TRBV20-1 and TRBJ1-5; 7 bases align to TRBD1. This CDR3 has 13 residues. Germline V gives CDR1 DFQATT, CDR2 SNEGSKA (reference sequence). Trimming removed 2 bases from V and 7 bases from J; junction bases left unmatched: 5. The CDR3: CSARITGEQPQHF. CDR3 in DNA: TGCAGTGCTAGAATAACAGGGGAACAGCCCCAGCATTTT.

This chain connects TRBV11-2 to TRBJ1-5; D might be TRBD1 (5 bases). V gave up 4 bases and J gave up 7 bases, with 17 bases separating them. Germline CDR1 is SGHAT and CDR2 is FQNNGV. The CDR3 is made up of 15 amino acids. The chain's CDR3 is CASSYEAGGWQPQHF. In DNA form, the CDR3 reads TGTGCCAGCAGCTACGAGGCCGGGGGGTGGCAGCCCCAGCATTTT.

The rearrangement joins TRBV20-1 to TRBJ2-3; maybe TRBD2 (5 bases). The CDR3 is 12 residues long. Germline-derived CDR1 and CDR2 are DFQATT and SNEGSKA (reference sequence). The CDR3 is CNSRVGADTQYF. The CDR3 DNA follows: TGCAATTCCCGGGTGGGAGCAGATACGCAGTATTTT.

This chain's CDR3 is CASRRTGGETFF. DNA for the CDR3: TGTGCCAGCAGGAGGACAGGGGGGGAAACTTTCTTT. The genes are TRBV6-6 and TRBJ1-1; the match to TRBD1 covers 10 bases. Germline CDR1 and CDR2: MNHNY and SVGAGI (reference sequence). The CDR3 sequence is 12 residues long. J was trimmed by 12 bases and V by 6 bases; bases with no gene match: 7.

This clonotype came up many times. The gene calls are TRBV30 and TRBJ1-4; 9 bases map to TRBD1. The CDR3 is made up of 14 amino acids. Germline CDR1 and CDR2: GTSNPN and SVGIG (reference sequence). Trimming removed 5 bases from V and 8 bases from J; junction bases left unmatched: 9. CDR3 sequence: CAWSGTGRDEKLFF. The CDR3 nucleotides read TGTGCCTGGTCCGGGACAGGGAGGGACGAAAAACTGTTTTTT.

The V call is TRBV6-5, the J call TRBJ1-1; D unresolved. Trimming stripped 0 bases from V and 1 base from J, with 12 bases between. In germline, CDR1 is MNHEY, CDR2 SVGAGI. The CDR3 has 16 amino acids. This chain's CDR3 is CASSYSLGVSNTEAFF. CDR3 DNA sequence: TGTGCCAGCAGTTACTCGCTCGGGGTTTCGAACACTGAAGCTTTCTTT.

This clonotype showed up just a few times. The genes are TRBV10-3 and TRBJ2-5, with D perhaps matching TRBD2 (5 bases). Trimming pared 4 bases from V and 4 bases from J, leaving 13 bases between. Germline V CDR1 and CDR2: ENHRY, SYGVKD. The length of the CDR3 is 14 residues. The CDR3: CAISGKLGTETQYF. As DNA, the CDR3 is TGTGCCATCAGTGGAAAACTAGGCACAGAGACCCAGTACTTC.

This clonotype was observed a handful of times. For the CDR3, the DNA is TGTGCCAGCAGTGACGTTTCAGAAACCGGGGAGCTGTTTTTT. This encodes CASSDVSETGELFF. The V gene is TRBV25-1, the J gene TRBJ2-2; unclear D gene. V shed 3 bases and J shed 5 bases, with 10 bases lying between them. CDR3 size: 14 residues. Germline-derived CDR1 and CDR2 are MGHDK and SYGVNS.

This clonotype was seen at least ten times. V is TRBV5-1 and J is TRBJ1-3; D call uncertain. Per the germline V gene, CDR1 is SGHRS and CDR2 is YFSETQ. V was cut by 0 bases and J by 0 bases, with 7 bases left in between. This CDR3 is built from 15 residues. CDR3 amino acids: CASSLDTSSGNTIYF. CDR3 nucleotides: TGCGCCAGCAGCTTGGACACGAGCTCTGGAAACACCATATATTTT.

This clonotype was observed a handful of times. The chain has TRBV10-3 and TRBJ1-4, with D tentatively TRBD1 (6 bases). V was pared by 6 bases and J by 8 bases, with 10 bases between. The CDR3 length is 12 residues. From germline, CDR1 is ENHRY and CDR2 SYGVKD. As DNA, the CDR3 is TGTGCCATCAGCGCTAGGGGGGAAAAACTGTTTTTT. It translates to CAISARGEKLFF.

The chain is built from TRBV6-5 and TRBJ2-4, with D possibly TRBD2 on 7 matching bases. In germline, CDR1 is MNHEY, CDR2 SVGAGI. The germline V and J ends were trimmed by 0 bases and 9 bases, with 9 bases remaining between them. CDR3 length equals 13 residues. CDR3 residues: CASSYSGGGIQYF. The CDR3 DNA sequence: TGTGCCAGCAGTTACTCGGGAGGGGGCATTCAGTACTTC.

V and J are TRBV6-1 and TRBJ2-1, with no clear D. CDR1 and CDR2 from the germline V gene are MNHNS and SASEGT. Trimming took off 8 bases at V and 5 bases at J, with 13 bases between the two ends. The CDR3 consists of 13 residues. CDR3 sequence reads: CASQWAVNNEQFF. CDR3 sequence (DNA): TGTGCCAGCCAATGGGCAGTTAACAATGAGCAGTTCTTC.

This clonotype was found many times. CDR3 amino acids: CASSRTTVRQPQHF. CDR3 in DNA: TGTGCCAGCAGCCGAACCACCGTCCGTCAGCCCCAGCATTTT. This sequence joins TRBV7-2 and TRBJ1-5; D not resolved. V lost 5 bases and J 6 bases, leaving 14 bases between the germline ends. The CDR3 length is 14 residues. The germline V gene encodes CDR1 SGHTA and CDR2 FQGNSA.

This clonotype was counted a few times. The chain employs TRBV5-1 and TRBJ1-2; 10 nucleotides agree with TRBD1. Germline V gene data show CDR1 as SGHRS and CDR2 as YFSETQ. This CDR3 region has 16 residues. Losses at the gene ends were 4 bases for V and 3 bases for J; bases not matched to a gene: 9. CDR3 loop: CASSTMTGGYDYGYTF. In nucleotides, the CDR3 is TGCGCCAGCAGCACCATGACAGGGGGCTATGACTATGGCTACACCTTC.

The rearrangement links TRBV7-8 to TRBJ2-2; TRBD2 matches 16 bases. Trimming at V came to 4 bases and at J to 6 bases, leaving 5 bases not matched to a gene. CDR1 is SGHVS and CDR2 is FQNEAQ in the germline V gene. There are 17 residues in the CDR3. Here the CDR3 DNA reads TGTGCCAGCAGCTCCCGGGGACTAGCGGGGGGGTCCGGGGAGCTGTTTTTT. Its protein product is CASSSRGLAGGSGELFF.

J is TRBJ1-1 and V is TRBV12-3 or TRBV12-4, with TRBD1 matching 8 bases. The length of the CDR3 is 16 residues. J gave up 6 bases and V 3 bases, and 12 bases lay outside the gene matches. In nucleotides, the CDR3 is TGTGCCAGCAGTTTCGGGCAGGGGGCCCTCATTGCTGAAGCTTTCTTT. Amino acids: CASSFGQGALIAEAFF.

This clonotype was recorded a few times. The V and J genes are TRBV20-1 and TRBJ2-5; 9 positions agree with TRBD2. This CDR3 has 15 residues. CDR1 is DFQATT, CDR2 SNEGSKA, per germline (reference sequence). V was pared by 0 bases and J by 4 bases, with 6 bases of the junction left unmatched. The DNA of the CDR3 is TGCAGTGCTAGAGATGAGGCGGGAGGGCCAGAGACCCAGTACTTC. It is translated as CSARDEAGGPETQYF.

V usage is TRBV7-8 and J usage is TRBJ1-2; 7 nucleotides match TRBD1. With V trimmed by 5 bases and J by 4 bases, 13 bases remained unmatched. CDR3 size: 16 residues. CDR1 SGHVS and CDR2 FQNEAQ come from the germline V gene. The DNA for the CDR3 is TGTGCCAGCAGCGGTAGAGCGGGACAGCCCTTCTATGGCTACACCTTC. Translation: CASSGRAGQPFYGYTF.

Details on this clonotype: One end of the junction does not line up with germline, which may come from a read error. The gene calls are TRBV12-3 or TRBV12-4 and TRBJ2-5; D gene unclear. This CDR3 spans 15 amino acids. The DNA for the CDR3 is TGTGCCAGCAGTCCCCAAGGTACCTACCACGAGACCCAGTACTTC. This translates into CASSPQGTYHETQYF.

The chain has TRBV24-1 and TRBJ1-1; D remains unclear. Germline V gene lookup returns CDR1 KGHDR and CDR2 SFDVKD. The V end lost 1 base, the J end lost 9 bases, and 11 bases lay between the germline ends. The CDR3 is 13 residues long. The CDR3 here is CATSDFGGQKAFF. The CDR3 DNA is TGTGCCACCAGTGATTTTGGCGGCCAAAAAGCTTTCTTT.

The chain joins TRBV7-2 to TRBJ1-6; the match to TRBD1 covers 9 bases. CDR1 and CDR2 (germline): SGHTA, FQGNSA. V was clipped by 5 bases and J by 10 bases; unmatched bases: 6. The length of the CDR3 is 14 residues. The CDR3 protein is CASSEGQGWSPLHF. Here the CDR3 DNA reads TGTGCCAGCAGCGAGGGACAGGGATGGTCACCCCTCCACTTT.

This clonotype has more than one count but fewer than ten. The chain employs TRBV14 and TRBJ2-5; the D gene is possibly TRBD2 (6 bases). CDR1 and CDR2 from the germline V gene are SGHDN and FVKESK. The CDR3 runs to 14 residues. Trimming took off 2 bases at V and 3 bases at J, with 10 bases between the two ends. The CDR3 coding sequence is TGTGCCAGCAGCCAACGGGGACTGGAAGAGACCCAGTACTTC. Residues: CASSQRGLEETQYF.

The genes are TRBV4-3 and TRBJ1-2; no reliable D call. Trimming left V 0 bases short and J 4 bases short, with 3 bases between. Germline V gene sequence: CDR1 LGHNA, CDR2 YSLEER. CDR3 size: 12 residues. DNA of the CDR3: TGCGCCAGCAGCCAAGACGGCTATGGCTACACCTTC. Its translation: CASSQDGYGYTF.

The rearrangement joins TRBV10-1 to TRBJ2-3; 13 bases map to TRBD2. The CDR3 sequence is 18 residues long. Germline V lookup: CDR1 WNHNN, CDR2 SYGVQD (reference sequence). With V trimmed by 3 bases and J by 1 base, 7 bases remained unmatched. CDR3 sequence reads: CASSDRLAGGGGTDTQYF. CDR3 nucleotide sequence: TGCGCCAGCAGTGACCGACTAGCGGGAGGAGGGGGCACAGATACGCAGTATTTT.

The chain carries TRBV11-1 and TRBJ2-1; 8 bases line up with TRBD2. V lost 0 bases, J lost 9 bases, and 16 bases stayed unmatched. Germline values: CDR1 SGHAT, CDR2 FQDESV (reference sequence). The CDR3 contains 18 residues. In nucleotides, the CDR3 is TGTGCCAGCAGCTTAGCGTCTGGCCCAGCGGGGGCCCCGGGTGAGCAGTTCTTC. Its protein is CASSLASGPAGAPGEQFF.

This clonotype came up a few times. The V and J genes are TRBV28 and TRBJ1-1; 7 bases match TRBD1. The CDR3 has 12 amino acids. The germline gives CDR1 MDHEN, CDR2 SYDVKM. The V gene end was trimmed by 6 bases and the J gene end by 7 bases; junction bases not matched to a gene: 5. CDR3 residues: CASRRGHLEAFF. The DNA of the CDR3 is TGTGCCAGCAGGAGGGGGCATCTTGAAGCTTTCTTT.

The rearrangement uses TRBV20-1 and TRBJ2-1; D gene unclear. Trimming stripped 0 bases from V and 7 bases from J, with 7 bases between. CDR1 is DFQATT, CDR2 SNEGSKA, per germline (reference sequence). The CDR3 runs to 12 residues. The CDR3 bases are TGCAGTGCTAGAGATTGGGGAAATGAGCAGTTCTTC. It translates to CSARDWGNEQFF.

The chain has TRBV19 and TRBJ2-7; 14 bases map to TRBD2. The V and J ends lost 6 bases and 0 bases, in that order; junction bases with no gene match: 1. CDR3 length: 15 amino acids. In germline, CDR1 is LNHDA, CDR2 SQIVND (reference sequence). The CDR3 spells CASRGLAGDSYEQYF. CDR3 sequence (DNA): TGTGCCAGTAGGGGACTAGCGGGAGACTCCTACGAGCAGTACTTC.

This clonotype came up a few times. The chain couples TRBV10-3 to TRBJ2-5, with a weak D call TRBD1 (6 bases). This CDR3 is 10 amino acids long. V shed 9 bases and J shed 4 bases, with 6 bases lying between them. From germline, CDR1 is ENHRY and CDR2 SYGVKD. For the CDR3, the DNA is TGTGCCATAGGGGGAGAGACCCAGTACTTC. Its protein product is CAIGGETQYF.

The table lists this clonotype with many counts. The CDR3 here is CASTPEGTTTDTQYF. CDR3 coding DNA: TGTGCCAGCACGCCGGAAGGGACCACCACAGATACGCAGTATTTT. This chain uses TRBV6-2 or TRBV6-3 with TRBJ2-3, with D perhaps matching TRBD1 or TRBD2 (5 bases each). This CDR3 is 15 amino acids long. Trimming removed 7 bases at V and 2 bases at J, with 16 bases between. The germline gives CDR1 MNHEY, CDR2 SVGEGT.